These 10 T cell receptor beta chains share one sample of origin, sequenced in a study of cytomegalovirus exposure and HLA in healthy donors. The study ran its PCR with 60 Vbeta and 13 Jbeta primers. The method was immunoSEQ multiplex PCR; TCRdb's version includes in-frame clones alone and lacks a portion of them. Its table lists some 200,000 clones. The sequenced sample was PBMCs. The receptors derive from a girl aged 2 to 9 in good health and CMV-seropositive.

This rearrangement joins TRBV5-4 to TRBJ1-2; the D is unclear. This CDR3 is 14 amino acids long. Germline V gene lookup returns CDR1 SGHNT and CDR2 YYREEE (reference sequence). V lost 5 bases and J 4 bases, leaving 15 bases between the germline ends. The chain's CDR3 is CASRLKGGLYGYTF. Here the CDR3 DNA reads TGTGCCAGCAGACTGAAGGGAGGCCTCTATGGCTACACCTTC. Variable domain in full (rest from reference TRBV5-4 and TRBJ1-2): ETGVTQSPTHLIKTRGQQVTLRCSSQSGHNTVSWYQQALGQGPQFIFQYYREEENGRGNFPPRFSGLQFPNYSSELNVNALELDDSALYLCASRLKGGLYGYTFGSGTRLTVV.

This chain joins TRBV18 and TRBJ1-2; D perhaps matches TRBD1 (6 bases). CDR3 length equals 11 residues. With 2 bases removed from V and 8 bases from J, the gap between germline ends came to 6 bases. Germline-derived CDR1 and CDR2 are KGHSH and LQKENI. The DNA for the CDR3 is TGTGCCAGCTCACCAGGGGGCGGCTACACCTTC. Translating it yields CASSPGGGYTF.

The chain has TRBV2 and TRBJ2-7; TRBD2 is a possible D gene (7 bases). CDR1 and CDR2 (germline): SNHLY, FYNNEI. Trimming took 3 bases from V and 6 from J, leaving 12 bases between them. The CDR3 runs to 13 residues. CDR3 sequence (DNA): TGTGCCAGCAGTGACACAGGGAGGGTCGAGCAGTACTTC. Amino acids: CASSDTGRVEQYF.

This chain links TRBV19 with TRBJ2-7; TRBD1 matches at 9 bases. This CDR3 is 15 amino acids long. Germline assignment: CDR1 LNHDA and CDR2 SQIVND (reference sequence). Trimming cost V 4 bases and J 3 bases; bases outside gene matches: 7. The CDR3 DNA is TGTGCCAGTAGTACAAAGACAGGGGGAGGCTACGAGCAGTACTTC. It is translated as CASSTKTGGGYEQYF.

V gene TRBV7-8 combines with J gene TRBJ2-5, with TRBD2 as a possible D gene (6 bases). V shed 2 bases and J shed 5 bases, with 9 bases lying between them. This CDR3 spans 13 amino acids. The germline gives CDR1 SGHVS, CDR2 FQNEAQ. The CDR3 region is CASSLRGSETQYF. DNA of the CDR3: TGTGCCAGCAGCTTACGGGGGTCGGAGACCCAGTACTTC. The whole variable domain, filled in from reference TRBV7-8 and TRBJ2-5, reads GAGVSQSPRYKVAKRGQDVALRCDPISGHVSLFWYQQALGQGPEFLTYFQNEAQLDKSGLPSDRFFAERPEGSVSTLKIQRTQQEDSAVYLCASSLRGSETQYFGPGTRLLVL.

The chain links TRBV25-1 to TRBJ2-7; TRBD1 matches 7 bases. CDR1 MGHDK and CDR2 SYGVNS come from the germline V gene. This CDR3 spans 13 amino acids. The J segment lost 3 bases and the V segment lost 3 bases, leaving 2 bases of the junction unmatched. The CDR3: CASSDQGDYEQYF. Written as DNA, the CDR3 is TGTGCCAGCAGTGACCAGGGGGACTACGAGCAGTACTTC.

J is TRBJ2-7 and V is TRBV7-9; D is possibly TRBD2 (6 bases). Trimming pared 5 bases from V and 3 bases from J, leaving 29 bases between. The length of the CDR3 is 19 residues. The germline gives CDR1 SEHNR, CDR2 FQNEAQ (reference sequence). CDR3 loop: CASSLGAGEDPRRVYEQYF. In nucleotides, the CDR3 is TGTGCCAGCAGCCTTGGGGCCGGGGAGGACCCAAGACGGGTCTACGAGCAGTACTTC.

This rearrangement joins TRBV11-2 to TRBJ1-2, with no clear D. Germline assignment: CDR1 SGHAT and CDR2 FQNNGV. V lost 1 base and J 2 bases, leaving 11 bases between the germline ends. The CDR3 is made up of 15 amino acids. The CDR3 is CASSLASSENYGYTF. The CDR3 DNA follows: TGTGCCAGCAGCTTAGCCTCATCCGAGAACTATGGCTACACCTTC.

The V call is TRBV4-1, the J call TRBJ2-1, with TRBD2 identical over 13 bases. The CDR3 is 16 residues long. Germline CDR1 and CDR2: MGHRA and YSYEKL. V dropped 4 bases and J dropped 3; count of bases not matched to a gene: 3. The CDR3 protein is CASSPTSGGNYNEQFF. The DNA for the CDR3 is TGCGCCAGCAGCCCGACTAGCGGGGGGAACTACAATGAGCAGTTCTTC.

The chain uses TRBV5-1 and TRBJ2-3; 7 bases map to TRBD2. CDR1 is SGHRS, CDR2 YFSETQ, per germline. Trimming cost V 0 bases and J 0 bases; bases outside gene matches: 4. The CDR3 is 16 residues long. This CDR3 reads CASSLAVAGSTDTQYF. DNA for the CDR3: TGCGCCAGCAGCTTGGCGGTAGCGGGCAGCACAGATACGCAGTATTTT.